The 23 T cell receptor beta chains below come from one sample, sequenced in a study of human T cells and chemical hapten exposure. Each CDR3 protein is one row after TCRdb ran MiXCR on the 5' RACE reads. The sample has approximately 81,000 distinct CDR3 sequences; roughly 7.7% are singletons. The total RNA was obtained from whole blood that was not fractionated. The source of these receptors is a male donor in good health.

This clonotype was counted a few times. The chain is built from TRBV4-1 and TRBJ1-5; D gene unclear. This CDR3 is built from 15 residues. Germline loops: CDR1 MGHRA, CDR2 YSYEKL. Trimming removed 0 bases at V and 4 bases at J, with 10 bases between. CDR3 bases: TGCGCCAGCAGCCAAGAACCAGCAATTAATCAGCCCCAGCATTTT. This gives the protein CASSQEPAINQPQHF.

V is TRBV5-1 and J is TRBJ2-5; D call uncertain. Germline assignment: CDR1 SGHRS and CDR2 YFSETQ. The CDR3 is 15 residues long. V lost 0 bases and J lost 3, with 12 bases in between. As DNA, the CDR3 is TGCGCCAGCAGCTTGGCTCTTTATGGGGAAGAGACCCAGTACTTC. Protein sequence: CASSLALYGEETQYF.

V and J are TRBV7-9 and TRBJ2-1, with 14 bases fitting TRBD2. V was pared by 5 bases and J by 7 bases, with 4 bases of the junction left unmatched. The CDR3 extends over 15 amino acids. Germline V gives CDR1 SEHNR, CDR2 FQNEAQ (reference sequence). CDR3 sequence reads: CASSPGTSGGNEQFF. In DNA form, the CDR3 reads TGTGCCAGCAGCCCCGGGACTAGCGGGGGTAATGAGCAGTTCTTC.

The chain carries TRBV20-1 and TRBJ2-3; D gene ambiguous. Germline V gene sequence: CDR1 DFQATT, CDR2 SNEGSKA (reference sequence). Trimming cost V 3 bases and J 2 bases, with 15 bases left between them. The CDR3 covers 15 residues. The CDR3 reads CSASRAKYYTDTQYF. CDR3 coding DNA: TGCAGTGCTAGTCGGGCAAAATACTACACAGATACGCAGTATTTT.

The table lists this clonotype with many counts. The rearrangement joins TRBV10-3 to TRBJ2-3; D not certain. Germline-derived CDR1 and CDR2 are ENHRY and SYGVKD. There are 11 residues in the CDR3. Trimming pared 6 bases from V and 2 bases from J, leaving 3 bases between. CDR3 sequence: CAIRATDTQYF. DNA of the CDR3: TGTGCCATCAGGGCCACAGATACGCAGTATTTT.

V is TRBV7-9 and J is TRBJ2-5; TRBD2 is a possible D gene (6 bases). Germline CDR1 SEHNR, CDR2 FQNEAQ (reference sequence). This CDR3 has 17 residues. V lost 4 bases to trimming and J lost 5 bases, with 23 bases between them. The CDR3 DNA reads TGTGCCAGCAGCTCTCCCCGGGGGAAACACAGAGGGGAGACCCAGTACTTC. Its protein is CASSSPRGKHRGETQYF. The variable domain in full, completed from reference TRBV7-9 and TRBJ2-5, reads DTGVSQNPRHKITKRGQNVTFRCDPISEHNRLYWYRQTLGQGPEFLTYFQNEAQLEKSRLLSDRFSAERPKGSFSTLEIQRTEQGDSAMYLCASSSPRGKHRGETQYFGPGTRLLVL.

This chain links TRBV3-1 with TRBJ2-5, with D perhaps assigned TRBD1 or TRBD2 (5 bases each). Trimming took 4 bases from V and 4 from J, leaving 10 bases between them. Germline V gene lookup returns CDR1 LGHDT and CDR2 YNNKEL (reference sequence). The CDR3 covers 13 residues. Here the CDR3 DNA reads TGTGCCAGCAGCCCGAGGGGCAGAGAGACCCAGTACTTC. Protein sequence: CASSPRGRETQYF.

This clonotype was seen a few times. This chain links TRBV7-6 with TRBJ1-6; TRBD1 agrees at 9 bases. Looked up from germline, CDR1 is SGHVS and CDR2 is FNYEAQ. The CDR3 loop spans 18 amino acids. After removal of 2 bases from V and 8 bases from J, the junction contained 13 bases not matched to a gene. CDR3 sequence (DNA): TGTGCCAGCAGCTTAAGGCCGGGACAGGGATTGAATGATTCACCCCTCCACTTT. Amino acids: CASSLRPGQGLNDSPLHF.

Many counts were recorded for this clonotype. The V and J genes are TRBV29-1 and TRBJ2-3, with D hard to call. Trimming removed 4 bases from V and 5 bases from J, with 13 bases in between. The CDR3 loop spans 13 amino acids. CDR1 and CDR2 from the germline V gene are SQVTM and ANQGSEA. The CDR3 protein is CSVVSRGVDTQYF. The CDR3 DNA sequence: TGCAGCGTTGTTTCGCGCGGCGTAGATACGCAGTATTTT.

This clonotype occurred many times. The V gene is TRBV5-4, the J gene TRBJ2-3; perhaps TRBD2 as D (5 bases). Germline lookup yields CDR1 SGHNT and CDR2 YYREEE (reference sequence). CDR3 length equals 13 residues. The ends were cut back, 1 base at V and 4 bases at J, with 7 bases in the middle. The CDR3 spells CASSLRGSDTQYF. The CDR3 DNA reads TGTGCCAGCAGCTTGCGGGGATCAGATACGCAGTATTTT.

The table lists this clonotype with a few counts. This chain links TRBV7-6 with TRBJ1-3; 7 bases map to TRBD1. V trimming: 5 bases; J trimming: 2 bases; junction bases outside the gene matches: 6. CDR1 is SGHVS and CDR2 is FNYEAQ in the germline V gene. The CDR3 length is 15 residues. CDR3 nucleotides: TGTGCCAGCAGCCCGGTCGGGACAGCTGGAAACACCATATATTTT. As protein: CASSPVGTAGNTIYF.

The genes are TRBV14 and TRBJ1-1; no clear D. The V gene's germline CDR1 is SGHDN and CDR2 FVKESK. V was cut by 0 bases and J by 1 base, with 3 bases left in between. The CDR3 has 13 residues. The CDR3 loop is CASSQDWNTEAFF. For the CDR3, the DNA is TGTGCCAGCAGCCAAGACTGGAACACTGAAGCTTTCTTT.

There are a few counts of this clonotype. V usage is TRBV6-5 and J usage is TRBJ1-1; 9 bases fit TRBD1. V gave up 2 bases and J gave up 3 bases; unmatched junction bases: 4. The CDR3 covers 15 residues. In germline, CDR1 is MNHEY, CDR2 SVGAGI. The CDR3 DNA reads as TGTGCCAGCAGTTACGGGACAGGGCTGGACACTGAAGCTTTCTTT. Translating it yields CASSYGTGLDTEAFF.

The V and J genes are TRBV15 and TRBJ2-3; 8 bases match TRBD2. The J segment lost 6 bases and the V segment lost 1 base, leaving 6 bases of the junction unmatched. In germline, CDR1 is LNHNV, CDR2 YYDKDF (reference sequence). The CDR3 covers 15 residues. CDR3 residues: CATSRAQREFDTQYF. The CDR3 DNA follows: TGTGCCACCAGCAGAGCTCAGCGGGAGTTCGATACGCAGTATTTT.

Only a few counts were recorded for this clonotype. The J gene is TRBJ2-4, the V gene TRBV23-1; maybe TRBD1 (6 bases). TRBV23-1 counts as an open reading frame of uncertain function. The ends were cut back, 2 bases at V and 2 bases at J, with 19 bases in the middle. The CDR3 covers 18 residues. CDR3 loop: CASSQKNRAWTTKNIQYF. DNA for the CDR3: TGCGCCAGCAGTCAAAAGAACAGGGCCTGGACGACCAAAAACATTCAGTACTTC.

This clonotype came up a few times. V and J are TRBV12-3 or TRBV12-4 and TRBJ2-1; D is possibly TRBD1 or TRBD2 (5 bases each). The CDR3 sequence is 13 residues long. Trimming removed 1 base at V and 8 bases at J, with 9 bases between. The CDR3 protein is CASSLGGPDEQFF. CDR3 DNA sequence: TGTGCCAGCAGTTTAGGGGGACCGGATGAGCAGTTCTTC.

The chain employs TRBV6-5 and TRBJ2-1; 7 nucleotides match TRBD1. The trim removed 6 bases at V and 11 bases at J, leaving 7 bases unmatched. CDR3 size: 12 residues. In germline, CDR1 is MNHEY, CDR2 SVGAGI. CDR3: CASSQAGGQQFF. As DNA, the CDR3 is TGTGCCAGCAGCCAAGCAGGGGGTCAGCAGTTCTTC.

The rearrangement joins TRBV7-6 to TRBJ2-5, with D hard to call. V lost 5 bases and J 0 bases, leaving 4 bases between the germline ends. CDR1 and CDR2 from the germline V gene are SGHVS and FNYEAQ. The CDR3 length is 12 residues. The CDR3 loop is CASSPHQETQYF. DNA for the CDR3: TGTGCCAGCAGCCCTCACCAAGAGACCCAGTACTTC.

A remark on this clonotype: It may be a read error: a sequence one base away is much more abundant. V and J are TRBV6-6 and TRBJ2-1, with TRBD2 matching over 12 bases. Germline-derived CDR1 and CDR2 are MNHNY and SVGAGI (reference sequence). CDR3 size: 16 residues. Germline trimming cut 8 bases from V and 12 bases from J; bases unmatched to any gene: 17. The CDR3 reads CASAPPRTSGAVGQFF. The CDR3 DNA sequence: TGTGCCAGCGCTCCCCCCCGGACTAGCGGGGCAGTAGGGCAGTTCTTC.

V usage is TRBV11-2 and J usage is TRBJ1-3; D ambiguous. Germline lookup yields CDR1 SGHAT and CDR2 FQNNGV. The ends were cut back, 5 bases at V and 7 bases at J, with 9 bases in the middle. CDR3 length equals 12 residues. Written as DNA, the CDR3 is TGTGCCAGCAGCCCCGCCCGGAACACCATATATTTT. Translating gives CASSPARNTIYF.

The table lists this clonotype with many counts. The chain links TRBV7-9 to TRBJ1-4; D is unclear. This CDR3 is built from 15 residues. V was trimmed by 5 bases and J by 8 bases, leaving 18 bases between them. The germline gives CDR1 SEHNR, CDR2 FQNEAQ (reference sequence). The chain's CDR3 is CASSPDLAWSEKLFF. DNA for the CDR3: TGTGCCAGCAGCCCGGATTTGGCTTGGAGCGAAAAACTGTTTTTT.

The rearrangement joins TRBV6-2 or TRBV6-3 to TRBJ1-1; 9 bases align to TRBD1. Germline V gives CDR1 MNHEY, CDR2 SVGEGT. This CDR3 has 16 amino acids. V was pared by 5 bases and J by 6 bases, with 13 bases of the junction left unmatched. CDR3 protein: CASSARDRVETPEAFF. The CDR3 bases are TGTGCCAGCAGTGCCCGGGACAGGGTTGAGACGCCTGAAGCTTTCTTT.

The chain links TRBV28 to TRBJ2-1; the D is unclear. There are 14 residues in the CDR3. V lost 6 bases and J lost 0, with 9 bases in between. CDR1 and CDR2 (germline): MDHEN, SYDVKM. CDR3 in amino acids: CASRPPSSYNEQFF. CDR3 sequence (DNA): TGTGCCAGCAGACCCCCCAGCTCCTACAATGAGCAGTTCTTC.